This T cell receptor (beta chain) was identified in a study of T cell clonotyping in hematopoietic cell transplantation. Findings and limits, study-wide: Broader posttransplant TCR repertoire diversity was predicted by graft donor and pretransplant recipient Inverse Simpson Index values.

Repertoires were generated with immunoSEQ multiplex PCR, while TCRdb's copy carries only in-frame clones and drops some. The sample consists of 65,000 to 80,000 clones, 95% to 97% of them appearing once. Time point described: recipient sample about 28 days before transplant, after cytoreduction. This CDR3 region has 15 residues. The ends lost 0 bases at V and 3 bases at J; junction bases unmatched: 3. Germline V CDR1 and CDR2: GTSNPN, SVGIG (reference sequence). This clone was observed a few times. Its antigen remains unidentified. The rearrangement uses TRBV30 and TRBJ1-5, with 9 bases lining up with TRBD1. The sample consisted of peripheral blood mononuclear cells, taken before stem cell transplant. The clonotype was recovered from a woman in her forties or fifties with acute myeloid leukemia. Some clones in this sample may be carry-over from other donors' samples. CDR3: CAWSVTQGANQPQHF. The CDR3 coding sequence is TGTGCCTGGAGTGTAACACAGGGGGCCAATCAGCCCCAGCATTTT.